A single sample is the source of the 26 T cell receptor beta chains below, sequenced in a study of T cells in Graves' hyperthyroidism and ophthalmopathy. Using RNA transcripts as the source, TCR beta CDR3 regions were amplified. The study used the HTBI primer set for a first-round RT-PCR of the TCR CDR3. One entry per CDR3 protein, called by TCRdb with MiXCR from the multiplex PCR reads. Altogether around 530,000 distinct CDR3 sequences are present, 17% being singletons, with the ten largest covering approximately 18%. Sequenced material: blood. The receptors come from a young woman with Graves' ophthalmopathy.

The chain joins TRBV9 to TRBJ1-5; TRBD1 matches 9 bases. CDR3 size: 17 residues. Trimming at V came to 0 bases and at J to 0 bases, leaving 4 bases not matched to a gene. Looked up from germline, CDR1 is SGDLS and CDR2 is YYNGEE. CDR3 protein: CASSVVDRGYSNQPQHF. The CDR3 nucleotides are TGTGCCAGCAGCGTAGTGGACAGGGGATATAGCAATCAGCCCCAGCATTTT.

A few counts support this clonotype. This chain joins TRBV4-3 and TRBJ2-1; TRBD2 agrees at 10 bases. CDR1 and CDR2 from the germline V gene are LGHNA and YSLEER. The CDR3 extends over 16 amino acids. V lost 1 base, J lost 4 bases, and 4 bases stayed unmatched. The CDR3 loop reads CASSQGSGRTYNEQFF. The CDR3 DNA follows: TGCGCCAGCAGCCAAGGTAGCGGGAGGACGTACAATGAGCAGTTCTTC.

The V gene is TRBV3-1, the J gene TRBJ1-5; D gene ambiguous. The V gene's germline CDR1 is LGHDT and CDR2 YNNKEL (reference sequence). V lost 2 bases, J lost 6 bases, and 11 bases lay in between. The CDR3 has 14 amino acids. CDR3 protein: CASSQNGPAQPQHF. The CDR3 DNA sequence: TGTGCCAGCAGCCAAAACGGTCCGGCTCAGCCCCAGCATTTT.

This clonotype was counted a few times. The genes are TRBV19 and TRBJ1-5, with 7 bases that match TRBD1. V was clipped by 5 bases and J by 1 base; unmatched bases: 5. Germline V gene data show CDR1 as LNHDA and CDR2 as SQIVND (reference sequence). This CDR3 has 15 amino acids. CDR3 nucleotide sequence: TGTGCCAGTAGTCGGAGCAGGGGGAGCAATCAGCCCCAGCATTTT. The encoded protein is CASSRSRGSNQPQHF.

The gene calls are TRBV28 and TRBJ1-2; possibly TRBD1 for D (5 bases). The germline gives CDR1 MDHEN, CDR2 SYDVKM. The V end lost 6 bases, the J end lost 4 bases, and 18 bases lay between the germline ends. The CDR3 extends over 15 amino acids. The CDR3 nucleotides are TGTGCCAGCAGACCCACAACCAGGGTGAGCTATGGCTACACCTTC. It specifies CASRPTTRVSYGYTF.

This clonotype showed up many times. This chain joins TRBV7-9 and TRBJ1-4; 7 bases map to TRBD1. Germline V gives CDR1 SEHNR, CDR2 FQNEAQ (reference sequence). Losses at the gene ends were 5 bases for V and 2 bases for J; bases not matched to a gene: 2. CDR3 length: 14 residues. CDR3 sequence: CASSPTGTNEKLFF. As DNA, the CDR3 is TGTGCCAGCAGCCCGACAGGGACTAATGAAAAACTGTTTTTT.

The chain carries TRBV27 and TRBJ1-2, with 7 positions matching TRBD1. The junction had 12 bases not matched to a gene; V was cut back by 4 bases and J by 10 bases. Germline values: CDR1 MNHEY, CDR2 SMNVEV (reference sequence). The CDR3 has 14 residues. DNA for the CDR3: TGTGCCAGCAGTTCCAGGGGGGGGGGGAGTATCTACACCTTC. This sequence encodes CASSSRGGGSIYTF.

This clonotype showed up many times. CDR3 residues: CASSLDRDTYEQYF. CDR3 bases: TGTGCCAGCAGTCTAGACAGGGACACCTACGAGCAGTACTTC. V and J are TRBV12-3 or TRBV12-4 and TRBJ2-7; TRBD1 matches 7 bases. The CDR3 has 14 residues. V dropped 5 bases and J dropped 2; count of bases not matched to a gene: 6.

This clonotype turned up a few times. The J gene is TRBJ2-7, the V gene TRBV9; the match to TRBD1 covers 9 bases. This CDR3 is 16 amino acids long. Germline V gene data show CDR1 as SGDLS and CDR2 as YYNGEE. With 4 bases clipped from V and 2 bases from J, the junction kept 10 bases outside the gene matches. The DNA for the CDR3 is TGTGCCAGCAGCCCAGTCTTCGGGACAGGGACCTACGAGCAGTACTTC. It is translated as CASSPVFGTGTYEQYF.

Ten or more counts support this clonotype. This sequence joins TRBV27 and TRBJ2-1; D remains ambiguous. V lost 7 bases to trimming and J lost 0 bases, with 16 bases between them. Looked up from germline, CDR1 is MNHEY and CDR2 is SMNVEV (reference sequence). CDR3 length: 16 residues. Written as DNA, the CDR3 is TGTGCCAGCACCGCTCAGACTTTTAACTCCTACAATGAGCAGTTCTTC. It translates to CASTAQTFNSYNEQFF.

This clonotype was seen a few times. The chain uses TRBV12-3 or TRBV12-4 and TRBJ1-6; unclear D gene. V lost 4 bases and J lost 6, with 10 bases in between. The length of the CDR3 is 14 residues. The DNA for the CDR3 is TGTGCCAGCAGTTCCCAAGAGACTAATTCACCCCTCCACTTT. Protein product: CASSSQETNSPLHF.

The table lists this clonotype with a few counts. The chain uses TRBV20-1 and TRBJ2-7, with 7 bases that match TRBD2. J lost 5 bases, V lost 2 bases, and 9 bases had no gene match. The CDR3 loop spans 14 amino acids. The germline gives CDR1 DFQATT, CDR2 SNEGSKA (reference sequence). The CDR3: CSARFPGRGNEQYF. CDR3 sequence (DNA): TGCAGTGCTAGATTTCCAGGGAGGGGAAACGAGCAGTACTTC.

This clonotype appeared many times. The chain employs TRBV27 and TRBJ1-1; D may be TRBD1 (5 bases). This CDR3 has 17 amino acids. CDR1 and CDR2 (germline): MNHEY, SMNVEV (reference sequence). Trimming left V 6 bases short and J 1 base short, with 21 bases between. The CDR3: CASSRLLGGSSNTEAFF. The CDR3 bases are TGTGCCAGCAGCCGTTTACTCGGGGGGTCGTCGAACACTGAAGCTTTCTTT.

This clonotype was observed at least ten times. V and J are TRBV28 and TRBJ1-2; a possible D gene is TRBD1 (6 bases). Germline CDR1 reads MDHEN; CDR2 reads SYDVKM. The CDR3 is made up of 16 amino acids. V was clipped by 2 bases and J by 0 bases, with 13 bases between them. CDR3 sequence reads: CASSLSSGATNYGYTF. CDR3 nucleotide sequence: TGTGCCAGCAGTTTAAGCTCAGGGGCAACTAACTATGGCTACACCTTC.

This clonotype was observed many times. This chain links TRBV6-1 with TRBJ1-2, with 7 bases that match TRBD1. CDR3 length: 14 residues. Germline V gives CDR1 MNHNS, CDR2 SASEGT. Germline trimming cut 2 bases from V and 8 bases from J; bases unmatched to any gene: 8. CDR3 amino acids: CASSETGTAQGYTF. The CDR3 coding sequence is TGTGCCAGCAGTGAAACCGGGACAGCTCAAGGCTACACCTTC.

The chain links TRBV19 to TRBJ2-6; possibly TRBD1 for D (6 bases). Trimming pared 2 bases from V and 0 bases from J, leaving 14 bases between. CDR1 and CDR2 (germline): LNHDA, SQIVND (reference sequence). CDR3 length: 18 residues. Here the CDR3 reads CASSINREQGSGANVLTF. The CDR3 nucleotides read TGTGCCAGTAGTATAAACAGGGAACAGGGCTCTGGGGCCAACGTCCTGACTTTC.

This clonotype was detected many times. This chain joins TRBV28 and TRBJ1-5, with D possibly matching TRBD1 (5 bases). V was pared by 4 bases and J by 3 bases, with 13 bases between. Looked up from germline, CDR1 is MDHEN and CDR2 is SYDVKM. The CDR3 runs 15 residues. CDR3 protein: CASSSLDRINQPQHF. The CDR3 DNA is TGTGCCAGCAGTTCTCTCGACAGAATCAATCAGCCCCAGCATTTT.

V gene TRBV30 combines with J gene TRBJ1-6; D gene unclear. The length of the CDR3 is 13 residues. The V gene lost 0 bases and the J gene lost 8 bases, with 8 bases spanning the gap. CDR1 and CDR2 from the germline V gene are GTSNPN and SVGIG (reference sequence). The CDR3 spells CAWSVQGYSPLHF. In nucleotides, the CDR3 is TGTGCCTGGAGTGTACAAGGTTATTCACCCCTCCACTTT.

This clonotype was counted many times. The gene calls are TRBV7-2 and TRBJ2-1; TRBD2 aligns across 7 bases. This CDR3 is 14 amino acids long. V lost 7 bases to trimming and J lost 6 bases; unmatched junction nucleotides: 9. The germline gives CDR1 SGHTA, CDR2 FQGNSA. This CDR3 is CASTPQASGNEQFF. CDR3 sequence (DNA): TGTGCCAGCACCCCCCAGGCTAGCGGCAATGAGCAGTTCTTC. Full variable domain (outside the CDR3, taken from reference TRBV7-2 and TRBJ2-1): GAGVSQSPSNKVTEKGKDVELRCDPISGHTALYWYRQSLGQGLEFLIYFQGNSAPDKSGLPSDRFSAERTGGSVSTLTIQRTQQEDSAVYLCASTPQASGNEQFFGPGTRLTVL.

The rearrangement uses TRBV9 and TRBJ2-5; TRBD1 is a possible D gene (5 bases). The V and J ends lost 0 bases and 0 bases respectively, with 9 bases between them. Per the germline V gene, CDR1 is SGDLS and CDR2 is YYNGEE. The CDR3 has 15 residues. The CDR3 DNA reads as TGTGCCAGCAGCGTAGGTTCAGGGTACCAAGAGACCCAGTACTTC. It translates to CASSVGSGYQETQYF.

This clonotype came up many times. V usage is TRBV28 and J usage is TRBJ1-2; 9 nucleotides align to TRBD1. The CDR3 loop spans 17 amino acids. The V gene end was trimmed by 3 bases and the J gene end by 8 bases; junction bases not matched to a gene: 16. Germline lookup yields CDR1 MDHEN and CDR2 SYDVKM. The CDR3 sequence is CASSLRSQNRGLGGYTF. The DNA for the CDR3 is TGTGCCAGCAGTTTGCGATCACAAAACAGGGGGCTGGGCGGCTACACCTTC.

This clonotype came up many times. In DNA form, the CDR3 reads TGTGCCAGCAGTCAGGTAGGACGGGAGCCCTACAATGAGCAGTTCTTC. This translates into CASSQVGREPYNEQFF. This chain uses TRBV12-3 or TRBV12-4 with TRBJ2-1; TRBD2 is a possible D gene (6 bases). The CDR3 sequence is 16 residues long. Trimming cost V 5 bases and J 2 bases, with 16 bases left between them.

There are many counts of this clonotype. V and J are TRBV4-1 and TRBJ2-1; TRBD1 matches at 9 bases. Trimming at V came to 0 bases and at J to 5 bases, leaving 8 bases not matched to a gene. Germline V CDR1 and CDR2: MGHRA, YSYEKL. This CDR3 is built from 17 residues. Here the CDR3 reads CASSQDLLGQGHNEQFF. The CDR3 coding sequence is TGCGCCAGCAGCCAAGATCTATTAGGACAGGGGCACAATGAGCAGTTCTTC.

V and J are TRBV20-1 and TRBJ2-1; 9 nucleotides agree with TRBD2. The end of the DNA is better explained by TRBJ2-7, so the J call may be wrong. Looked up from germline, CDR1 is DFQATT and CDR2 is SNEGSKA (reference sequence). The CDR3 runs 16 residues. In DNA, the CDR3 is TGCAGTGCTCTCAACTCCGGGACTAGCTCCTACAATGAGCAGTACTTC. Its protein is CSALNSGTSSYNEQYF.

On this clonotype itself: Given the absence of the conserved phenylalanine or tryptophan at the CDR3 end, a read error is likely. The V gene is TRBV12-3 or TRBV12-4, the J gene TRBJ2-4; 8 nucleotides match TRBD2. The CDR3 is made up of 14 amino acids. V shed 3 bases and J 7 bases; nucleotides not matched to a gene: 5. The CDR3 region has the DNA TGTGCCAGCAGTTTTTCGGGGGGGACGAACATTCAGTACTCC. Protein: CASSFSGGTNIQYS.

V and J are TRBV24-1 and TRBJ2-2; 14 bases match TRBD2. This CDR3 has 18 amino acids. Germline CDR1 KGHDR, CDR2 SFDVKD. Losses at the gene ends were 5 bases for V and 5 bases for J; bases not matched to a gene: 9. This CDR3 reads CATSAGTSGRGPTGELFF. In DNA, the CDR3 is TGTGCCACCAGTGCCGGGACTAGCGGGAGAGGGCCAACCGGGGAGCTGTTTTTT.